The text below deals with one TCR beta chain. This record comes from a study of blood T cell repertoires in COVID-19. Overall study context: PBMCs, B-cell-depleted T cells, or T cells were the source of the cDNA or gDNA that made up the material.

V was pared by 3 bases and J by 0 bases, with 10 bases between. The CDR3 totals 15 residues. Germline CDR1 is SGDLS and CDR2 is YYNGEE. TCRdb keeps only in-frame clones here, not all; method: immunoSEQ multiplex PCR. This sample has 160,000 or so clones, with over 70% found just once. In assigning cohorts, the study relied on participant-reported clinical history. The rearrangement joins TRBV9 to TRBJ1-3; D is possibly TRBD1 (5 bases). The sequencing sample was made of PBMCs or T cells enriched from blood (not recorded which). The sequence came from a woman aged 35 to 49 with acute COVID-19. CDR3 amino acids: CASSAERGSGNTIYF. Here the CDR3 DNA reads TGTGCCAGCAGCGCCGAAAGGGGCTCTGGAAACACCATATATTTT.